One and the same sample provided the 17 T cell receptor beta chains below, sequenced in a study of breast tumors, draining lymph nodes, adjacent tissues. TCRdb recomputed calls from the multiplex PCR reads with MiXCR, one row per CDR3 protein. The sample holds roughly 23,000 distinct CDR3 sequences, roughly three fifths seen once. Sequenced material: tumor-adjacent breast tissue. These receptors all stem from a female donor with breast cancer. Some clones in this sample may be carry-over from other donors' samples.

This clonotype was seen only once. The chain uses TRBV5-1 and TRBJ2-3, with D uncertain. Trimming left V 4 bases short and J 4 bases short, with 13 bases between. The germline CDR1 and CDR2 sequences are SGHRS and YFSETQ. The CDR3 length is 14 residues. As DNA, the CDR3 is TGCGCCAGCAGCCTCCAGGTAGTCGCAGATACGCAGTATTTT. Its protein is CASSLQVVADTQYF. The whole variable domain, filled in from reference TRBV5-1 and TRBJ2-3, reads KAGVTQTPRYLIKTRGQQVTLSCSPISGHRSVSWYQQTPGQGLQFLFEYFSETQRNKGNFPGRFSGRQFSNSRSEMNVSTLELGDSALYLCASSLQVVADTQYFGPGTRLTVL.

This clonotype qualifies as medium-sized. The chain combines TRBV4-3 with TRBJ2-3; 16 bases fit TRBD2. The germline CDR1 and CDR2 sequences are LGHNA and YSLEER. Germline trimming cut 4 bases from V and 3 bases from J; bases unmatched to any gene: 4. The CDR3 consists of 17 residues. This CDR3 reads CASSLGTSGRGTDTQYF. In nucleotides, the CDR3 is TGCGCCAGCAGCCTCGGGACTAGCGGGAGGGGGACAGATACGCAGTATTTT.

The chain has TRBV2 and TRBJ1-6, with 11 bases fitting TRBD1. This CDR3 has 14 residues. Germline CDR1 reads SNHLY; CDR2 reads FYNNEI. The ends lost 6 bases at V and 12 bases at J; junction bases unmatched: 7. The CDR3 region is CASRNGQGALPLHF. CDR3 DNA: TGTGCCAGCAGGAACGGACAGGGGGCATTACCCCTCCACTTT. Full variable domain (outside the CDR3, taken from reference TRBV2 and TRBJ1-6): EPEVTQTPSHQVTQMGQEVILRCVPISNHLYFYWYRQILGQKVEFLVSFYNNEISEKSEIFDDQFSVERPDGSNFTLKIRSTKLEDSAMYFCASRNGQGALPLHFGNGTRLTVT.

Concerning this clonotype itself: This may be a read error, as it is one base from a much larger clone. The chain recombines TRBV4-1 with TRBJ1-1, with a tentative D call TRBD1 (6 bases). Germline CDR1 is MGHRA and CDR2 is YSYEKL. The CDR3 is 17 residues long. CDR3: CASSQPDRLAMNTEASF. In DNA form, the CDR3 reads TGCGCCAGCAGCCAACCAGACAGGTTAGCTATGAACACTGAAGCTTCCTTT.

As DNA, the CDR3 is TGTGCCAGCAGCCGAGACAGGGGAGTCGAGCAGTACTTC. Amino acid sequence: CASSRDRGVEQYF. The V call is TRBV5-4, the J call TRBJ2-7, with 8 bases matching TRBD1. The CDR3 covers 13 residues. V lost 4 bases, J lost 6 bases, and 6 bases stayed unmatched. Germline V gene sequence: CDR1 SGHNT, CDR2 YYREEE (reference sequence).

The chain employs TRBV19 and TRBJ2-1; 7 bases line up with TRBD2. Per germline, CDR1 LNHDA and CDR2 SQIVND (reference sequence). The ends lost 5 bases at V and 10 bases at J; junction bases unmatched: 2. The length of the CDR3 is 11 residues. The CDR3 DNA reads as TGTGCCAGTAGTGCGGGGGAGGAGCAGTTCTTC. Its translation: CASSAGEEQFF.

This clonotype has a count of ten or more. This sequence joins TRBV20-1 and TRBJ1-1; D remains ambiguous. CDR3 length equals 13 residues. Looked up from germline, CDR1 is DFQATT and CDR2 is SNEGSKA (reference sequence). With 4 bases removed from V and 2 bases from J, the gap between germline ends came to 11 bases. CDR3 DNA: TGCAGTGCTACCTCGCAGTATAACACTGAAGCTTTCTTT. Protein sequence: CSATSQYNTEAFF.

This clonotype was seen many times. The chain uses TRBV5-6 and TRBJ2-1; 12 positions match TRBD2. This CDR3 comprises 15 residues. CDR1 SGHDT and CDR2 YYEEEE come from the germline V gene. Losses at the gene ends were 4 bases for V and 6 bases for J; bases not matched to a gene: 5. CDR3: CASSPPGLAGNEQFF. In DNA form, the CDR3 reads TGTGCCAGCAGCCCTCCGGGACTAGCGGGCAATGAGCAGTTCTTC. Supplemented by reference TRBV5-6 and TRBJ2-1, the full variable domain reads DAGVTQSPTHLIKTRGQQVTLRCSPKSGHDTVSWYQQALGQGPQFIFQYYEEEERQRGNFPDRFSGHQFPNYSSELNVNALLLGDSALYLCASSPPGLAGNEQFFGPGTRLTVL.

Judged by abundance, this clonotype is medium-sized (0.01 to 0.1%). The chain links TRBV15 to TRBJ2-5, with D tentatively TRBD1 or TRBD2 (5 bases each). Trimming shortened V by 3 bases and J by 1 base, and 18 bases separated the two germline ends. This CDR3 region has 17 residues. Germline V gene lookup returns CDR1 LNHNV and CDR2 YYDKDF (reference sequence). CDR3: CATSSPFSGRRQETQYF. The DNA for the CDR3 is TGTGCCACCAGCAGCCCCTTCTCGGGACGCCGCCAAGAGACCCAGTACTTC. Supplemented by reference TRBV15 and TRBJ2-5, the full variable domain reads DAMVIQNPRYQVTQFGKPVTLSCSQTLNHNVMYWYQQKSSQAPKLLFHYYDKDFNNEADTPDNFQSRRPNTSFCFLDIRSPGLGDTAMYLCATSSPFSGRRQETQYFGPGTRLLVL.

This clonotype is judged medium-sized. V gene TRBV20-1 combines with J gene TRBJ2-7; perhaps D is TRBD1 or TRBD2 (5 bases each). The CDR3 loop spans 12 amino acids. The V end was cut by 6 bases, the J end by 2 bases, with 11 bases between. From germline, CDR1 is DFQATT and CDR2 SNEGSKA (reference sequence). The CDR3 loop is CSATGQPYEQYF. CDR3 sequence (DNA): TGCAGTGCCACGGGGCAACCCTACGAGCAGTACTTC.

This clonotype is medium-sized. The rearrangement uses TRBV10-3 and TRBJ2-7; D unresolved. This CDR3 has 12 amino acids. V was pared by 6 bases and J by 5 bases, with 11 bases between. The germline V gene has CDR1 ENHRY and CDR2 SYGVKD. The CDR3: CAIRDQSDEQYF. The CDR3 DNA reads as TGTGCCATCAGGGACCAGTCGGACGAGCAGTACTTC.

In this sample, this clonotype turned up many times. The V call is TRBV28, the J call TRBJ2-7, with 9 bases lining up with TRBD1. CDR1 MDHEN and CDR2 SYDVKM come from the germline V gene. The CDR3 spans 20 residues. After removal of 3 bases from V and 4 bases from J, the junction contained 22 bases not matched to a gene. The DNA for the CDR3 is TGTGCCAGCAGTTTTAAGCGCCGATCGAAGGGCCGGGACAGGGATTACGAGCAGTACTTC. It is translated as CASSFKRRSKGRDRDYEQYF.

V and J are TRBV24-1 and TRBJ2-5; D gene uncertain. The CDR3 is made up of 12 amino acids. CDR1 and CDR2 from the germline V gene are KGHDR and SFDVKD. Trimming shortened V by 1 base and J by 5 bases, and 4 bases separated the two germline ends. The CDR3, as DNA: TGTGCCACCAGTGATTTAATGGAGACCCAGTACTTC. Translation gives CATSDLMETQYF.

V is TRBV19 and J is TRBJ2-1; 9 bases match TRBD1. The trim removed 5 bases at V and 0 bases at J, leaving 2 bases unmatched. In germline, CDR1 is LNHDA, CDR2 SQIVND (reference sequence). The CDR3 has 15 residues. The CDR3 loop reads CASSADRGSYNEQFF. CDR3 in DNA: TGTGCCAGTAGTGCGGACAGGGGCTCCTACAATGAGCAGTTCTTC.

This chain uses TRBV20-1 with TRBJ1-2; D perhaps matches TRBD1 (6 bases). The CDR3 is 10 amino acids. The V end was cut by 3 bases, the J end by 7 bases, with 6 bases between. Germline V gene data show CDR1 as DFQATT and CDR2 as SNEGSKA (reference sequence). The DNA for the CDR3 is TGCAGTGCTAGGGGGGCTGGCTACACCTTC. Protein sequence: CSARGAGYTF.

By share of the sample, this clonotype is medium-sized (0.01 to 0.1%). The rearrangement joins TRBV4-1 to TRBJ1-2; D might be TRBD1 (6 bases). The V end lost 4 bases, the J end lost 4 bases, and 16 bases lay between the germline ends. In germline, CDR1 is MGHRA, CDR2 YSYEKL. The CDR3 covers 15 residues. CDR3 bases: TGCGCCAGCAGCCCCCGGGCAGGGGATATCTATGGCTACACCTTC. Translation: CASSPRAGDIYGYTF.

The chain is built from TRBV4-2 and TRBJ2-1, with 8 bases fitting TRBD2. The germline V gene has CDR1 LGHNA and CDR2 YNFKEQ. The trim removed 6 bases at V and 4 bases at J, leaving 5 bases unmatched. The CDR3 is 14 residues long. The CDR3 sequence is CASRQLAVYNEQFF. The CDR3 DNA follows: TGTGCCAGCAGACAACTAGCGGTGTACAATGAGCAGTTCTTC.